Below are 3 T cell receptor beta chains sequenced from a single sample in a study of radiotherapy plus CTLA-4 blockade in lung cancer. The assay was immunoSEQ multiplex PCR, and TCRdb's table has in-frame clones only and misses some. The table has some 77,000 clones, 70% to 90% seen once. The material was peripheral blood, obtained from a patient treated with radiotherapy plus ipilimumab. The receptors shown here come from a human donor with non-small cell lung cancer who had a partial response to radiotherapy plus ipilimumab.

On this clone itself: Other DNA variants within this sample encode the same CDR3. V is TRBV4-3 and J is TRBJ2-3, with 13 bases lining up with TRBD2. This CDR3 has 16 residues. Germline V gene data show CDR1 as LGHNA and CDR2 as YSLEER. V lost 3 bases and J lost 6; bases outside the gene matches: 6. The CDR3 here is CASSQGLAGLTDTQYF. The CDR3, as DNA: TGCGCCAGCAGCCAGGGACTAGCGGGGCTCACGGATACGCAGTATTTT.

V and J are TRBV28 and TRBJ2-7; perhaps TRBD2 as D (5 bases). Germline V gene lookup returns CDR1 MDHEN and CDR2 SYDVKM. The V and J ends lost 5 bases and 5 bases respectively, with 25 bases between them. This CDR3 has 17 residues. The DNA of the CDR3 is TGTGCCAGCAGTCCCCTAGCCCCCCTCCGAGGATCTAACGAGCAGTACTTC. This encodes CASSPLAPLRGSNEQYF.

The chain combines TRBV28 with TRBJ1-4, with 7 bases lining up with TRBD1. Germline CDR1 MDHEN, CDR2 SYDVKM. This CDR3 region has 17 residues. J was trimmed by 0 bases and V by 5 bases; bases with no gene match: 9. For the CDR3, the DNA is TGTGCCAGCAGTCCCGGGACAGCACTTCCAACTAATGAAAAACTGTTTTTT. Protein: CASSPGTALPTNEKLFF.